This T cell receptor beta chain was captured by sequencing in a study of T cell clonotyping in hematopoietic cell transplantation. The sample holds one count of this clone. What it binds is unknown. CDR1 and CDR2 from the germline V gene are SGHNT and YENEEA. Trimming cost V 5 bases and J 1 base, with 17 bases left between them. This CDR3 has 16 amino acids. Study outcomes and limitations: Higher Inverse Simpson Index values in graft donor and pretransplant recipient predicted broader posttransplant TCR diversity.

Here immunoSEQ multiplex PCR was the method, and the copy in TCRdb shows in-frame clones only, minus some. The data show around 16,000 clones, 90% seen once. Sequencing was performed on peripheral blood mononuclear cells. The sequence was collected from a man aged 50 to 59 in good health. Some clones in this sample may be carry-over from other donors' samples. The V and J genes are TRBV11-3 and TRBJ1-1; maybe TRBD1 (5 bases). The CDR3, as DNA: TGTGCCAGCAGCGACCCCGGGACGGAGGGGAACACTGAAGCTTTCTTT. It translates to CASSDPGTEGNTEAFF.